One sample yielded the 27 T cell receptor beta chains listed below, sequenced in a study of shared clonotypes between healthy human individuals. Only in-frame clones appear in the TCRdb table, and some are missing; sequencing was by immunoSEQ multiplex PCR. In the table there are under 1,100,000 clones, approximately 70% of which are singletons. Specimen: memory CD4+ T cells sorted from blood. The subset denotes: CD45RA-negative fraction. The receptors derive from a man aged 18 to 30 in good health.

The chain employs TRBV5-1 and TRBJ2-3; 7 bases fit TRBD2. This CDR3 has 16 residues. After removal of 0 bases from V and 0 bases from J, the junction contained 4 bases not matched to a gene. Germline CDR1 is SGHRS and CDR2 is YFSETQ. CDR3 loop: CASSLVGGGSTDTQYF. Here the CDR3 DNA reads TGCGCCAGCAGCTTGGTCGGCGGGGGAAGCACAGATACGCAGTATTTT.

The chain employs TRBV6-5 and TRBJ2-3, with D perhaps given as TRBD1 or TRBD2 (5 bases each). Germline-derived CDR1 and CDR2 are MNHEY and SVGAGI. V shed 7 bases and J shed 0 bases, with 14 bases lying between them. The CDR3 contains 15 residues. The CDR3 protein is CASKLGTPSTDTQYF. CDR3 coding DNA: TGTGCCAGCAAATTAGGGACGCCTAGCACAGATACGCAGTATTTT.

A remark on this clone: The germline gene is not matched at one end of the junction; a read error may be the cause. The chain joins TRBV7-9 to TRBJ2-3; possibly TRBD2 for D (5 bases). The germline CDR1 and CDR2 sequences are SEHNR and FQNEAQ (reference sequence). The CDR3 spans 14 residues. The CDR3 DNA follows: TGTGCCAGCAGCCTAGCCCACAGCACAGATACGCAGTATTTT. It yields the protein CASSLAHSTDTQYF.

V is TRBV5-4 and J is TRBJ1-6, with TRBD1 as a possible D gene (5 bases). Germline CDR1 SGHNT, CDR2 YYREEE (reference sequence). V lost 2 bases and J lost 6, with 9 bases in between. This CDR3 comprises 14 residues. As DNA, the CDR3 is TGTGCCAGCAGCTTACAGGATGTTAATTCACCCCTCCACTTT. Its protein is CASSLQDVNSPLHF.

This clone has a handful of counts. DNA of the CDR3: TGCAGCGTTATACAGGGGGCCTACGAGCAGTACTTC. Its protein is CSVIQGAYEQYF. V and J are TRBV29-1 and TRBJ2-7, with TRBD1 matching over 8 bases. Per germline, CDR1 SQVTM and CDR2 ANQGSEA. Trimming took 5 bases from V and 2 from J; bases not matched to a gene: 2. CDR3 size: 12 residues.

As to this clone: This is likely a read error, given that the CDR3 carries no conserved phenylalanine or tryptophan at its end. The chain joins TRBV10-2 to TRBJ2-3, with 9 positions matching TRBD1. V lost 7 bases to trimming and J lost 6 bases; unmatched junction nucleotides: 5. From germline, CDR1 is WSHSY and CDR2 SAAADI. CDR3 length: 13 residues. DNA for the CDR3: TGCGCCAGCAAACAGGGGGCAGGGGATACGCAGTATCTT. Translation gives CASKQGAGDTQYL.

This clone was seen only a few times. Other DNA sequences in the same sample also yield this CDR3. The chain carries TRBV7-9 and TRBJ2-3, with 8 bases fitting TRBD1. The CDR3 has 13 residues. Germline CDR1 SEHNR, CDR2 FQNEAQ (reference sequence). The ends lost 5 bases at V and 5 bases at J; junction bases unmatched: 3. CDR3 sequence (DNA): TGTGCCAGCAGCCTAGGGACAGGAGATACGCAGTATTTT. This sequence encodes CASSLGTGDTQYF.

The V gene is TRBV9, the J gene TRBJ2-3, with D possibly matching TRBD1 (6 bases). This CDR3 region has 13 residues. V shed 4 bases and J shed 6 bases, with 12 bases lying between them. Germline V gives CDR1 SGDLS, CDR2 YYNGEE. In DNA form, the CDR3 reads TGTGCCAGCAGCCCACAAACAGGGGATACGCAGTATTTT. This gives the protein CASSPQTGDTQYF.

This clone was recorded once. This chain uses TRBV5-1 with TRBJ1-1, with D possibly TRBD1 on 6 matching bases. CDR3 size: 17 residues. Germline V gene data show CDR1 as SGHRS and CDR2 as YFSETQ. Trimming cost V 0 bases and J 4 bases, with 19 bases left between them. The CDR3, as DNA: TGCGCCAGCAGCTTGGCCCCAGGAACAGGGAGAGGCACTGAAGCTTTCTTT. Its translation is CASSLAPGTGRGTEAFF.

This sequence joins TRBV28 and TRBJ1-1; D may be TRBD1 (5 bases). The germline V gene encodes CDR1 MDHEN and CDR2 SYDVKM. The V end lost 6 bases, the J end lost 5 bases, and 16 bases lay between the germline ends. The CDR3 is 14 residues long. This CDR3 is CASSGAGPRTEAFF. The CDR3 bases are TGTGCCAGCAGCGGTGCGGGGCCTCGGACTGAAGCTTTCTTT. The variable domain in full, with the rest retrieved from reference TRBV28 and TRBJ1-1, is DVKVTQSSRYLVKRTGEKVFLECVQDMDHENMFWYRQDPGLGLRLIYFSYDVKMKEKGDIPEGYSVSREKKERFSLILESASTNQTSMYLCASSGAGPRTEAFFGQGTRLTVV.

Comments on this clone: Other DNA sequences in this sample translate to the same CDR3. The rearrangement joins TRBV6-4 to TRBJ2-3, with 7 bases aligning to TRBD2. The CDR3 totals 14 residues. After removal of 3 bases from V and 4 bases from J, the junction contained 4 bases not matched to a gene. Germline CDR1 MRHNA, CDR2 SNTAGT. The CDR3 DNA reads TGTGCCAGCAGTGAGGGGGGGATCGCAGATACGCAGTATTTT. Its translation: CASSEGGIADTQYF.

This sequence joins TRBV11-2 and TRBJ2-1; 8 nucleotides line up with TRBD2. The CDR3 is made up of 15 amino acids. Germline CDR1 is SGHAT and CDR2 is FQNNGV. The J segment lost 4 bases and the V segment lost 11 bases, leaving 13 bases of the junction unmatched. CDR3 residues: CASTQIAGTYNEQFF. DNA of the CDR3: TGTGCCTCTACCCAAATAGCGGGAACTTACAATGAGCAGTTCTTC.

The chain carries TRBV7-2 and TRBJ1-5, with 8 bases identical to TRBD1. Trimming removed 6 bases from V and 2 bases from J; junction bases left unmatched: 9. From germline, CDR1 is SGHTA and CDR2 FQGNSA. CDR3 size: 16 residues. The CDR3 here is CASSYNDRGGNQPQHF. The CDR3, as DNA: TGTGCCAGCAGTTATAACGACAGGGGTGGCAATCAGCCCCAGCATTTT.

The V call is TRBV18, the J call TRBJ1-1, with D possibly TRBD1 on 6 matching bases. This CDR3 has 14 amino acids. Germline loops: CDR1 KGHSH, CDR2 LQKENI. Trimming cost V 3 bases and J 7 bases, with 15 bases left between them. The CDR3 coding sequence is TGTGCCAGCTCACCCGACAGCGGGACAAGTGAAGCTTTCTTT. It is translated as CASSPDSGTSEAFF.

V is TRBV2 and J is TRBJ1-5; D is perhaps TRBD1 (5 bases). Per the germline V gene, CDR1 is SNHLY and CDR2 is FYNNEI. The CDR3 runs 14 residues. V was clipped by 8 bases and J by 6 bases, with 17 bases between them. The CDR3, as DNA: TGTGCCAGCGTAGGACAAGGGGAGAGTCAGCCCCAGCATTTT. Its protein product is CASVGQGESQPQHF.

The V call is TRBV5-4, the J call TRBJ2-5, with 9 bases lining up with TRBD1. Germline assignment: CDR1 SGHNT and CDR2 YYREEE (reference sequence). CDR3 length: 17 amino acids. V lost 3 bases and J lost 2; bases outside the gene matches: 11. CDR3 protein: CASSSRDREPLQETQYF. The CDR3 DNA is TGTGCCAGCAGCTCGAGGGACAGGGAACCCTTGCAAGAGACCCAGTACTTC.

The J gene is TRBJ2-1, the V gene TRBV13; D gene ambiguous. Germline values: CDR1 PRHDT, CDR2 FYEKMQ (reference sequence). Trimming removed 2 bases from V and 0 bases from J, with 5 bases in between. This CDR3 has 14 residues. The CDR3 bases are TGTGCCAGCAGCTTAAGGCCCTCCTACAATGAGCAGTTCTTC. Translating it yields CASSLRPSYNEQFF.

CDR3 loop: CASSEMGWGLAATDTQYF. The CDR3 nucleotides read TGTGCCAGCAGTGAAATGGGATGGGGACTAGCGGCAACAGATACGCAGTATTTT. V usage is TRBV2 and J usage is TRBJ2-3, with 11 positions matching TRBD2. This CDR3 spans 18 amino acids. Germline CDR1 reads SNHLY; CDR2 reads FYNNEI. Germline trimming cut 2 bases from V and 3 bases from J; bases unmatched to any gene: 10.

Points on this clone: Other DNA sequences from this sample encode an identical CDR3 as well. The chain joins TRBV5-1 to TRBJ1-5; D not resolved. This CDR3 has 13 residues. Germline values: CDR1 SGHRS, CDR2 YFSETQ. V dropped 4 bases and J dropped 4 bases, with 9 bases sitting between them. CDR3 protein: CASSREGNQPQHF. The CDR3 DNA sequence: TGCGCCAGCAGCAGGGAGGGAAATCAGCCCCAGCATTTT.

The V gene is TRBV30, the J gene TRBJ1-1; no firm D call. Trimming removed 8 bases from V and 8 bases from J, with 30 bases in between. The CDR3 covers 16 residues. Germline V CDR1 and CDR2: GTSNPN, SVGIG (reference sequence). The CDR3 DNA reads TGTGCCCTCGGGCCTCTGATGGTGACCCCTCCCAAGGAAGCTTTCTTT. The encoded protein is CALGPLMVTPPKEAFF.

The chain carries TRBV11-2 and TRBJ1-4; TRBD1 might be the D (5 bases). There are 16 residues in the CDR3. V lost 5 bases to trimming and J lost 7 bases, with 20 bases between them. From germline, CDR1 is SGHAT and CDR2 FQNNGV. The CDR3 DNA is TGTGCCAGCAGCATAGGAGGGGCCAACCCGAGTGAAAAACTGTTTTTT. Its translation is CASSIGGANPSEKLFF.

Remarks on this clone: Other DNA sequences from this sample encode an identical CDR3 as well. The gene calls are TRBV5-6 and TRBJ2-3, with D maybe TRBD1 (6 bases). CDR3 length: 13 residues. Germline-derived CDR1 and CDR2 are SGHDT and YYEEEE. Trimming pared 2 bases from V and 4 bases from J, leaving 8 bases between. Written as DNA, the CDR3 is TGTGCCAGCAGCTTTTCAGGGGCAGATACGCAGTATTTT. Translating it yields CASSFSGADTQYF.

Comments on this clone: The sample carries other DNA sequences with the same CDR3. The chain has TRBV30 and TRBJ1-1; tentative D call: TRBD1 (5 bases). This CDR3 has 14 amino acids. Trimming removed 3 bases from V and 1 base from J, with 12 bases in between. Germline V lookup: CDR1 GTSNPN, CDR2 SVGIG (reference sequence). CDR3 DNA: TGTGCCTGGAGCCCCCCAGGGCAGAACACTGAAGCTTTCTTT. Protein product: CAWSPPGQNTEAFF.

The V call is TRBV4-1, the J call TRBJ2-7; TRBD1 or TRBD2 may be the D gene (5 bases each). V dropped 5 bases and J dropped 3 bases, with 17 bases sitting between them. CDR1 and CDR2 from the germline V gene are MGHRA and YSYEKL. This CDR3 comprises 15 residues. The CDR3, as DNA: TGCGCCAGCAGCTTTGGGACCGCGAGTTTCTACGAGCAGTACTTC. It encodes CASSFGTASFYEQYF.

The chain recombines TRBV19 with TRBJ1-5, with D possibly TRBD1 on 5 matching bases. Germline V lookup: CDR1 LNHDA, CDR2 SQIVND (reference sequence). The CDR3 is made up of 15 amino acids. Between the trimmed V and J ends, which lost 6 bases and 8 bases, there was a span of 20 bases. For the CDR3, the DNA is TGTGCCAGTAGAAATAGGGCGGGCAAAGGGGAGCCCCAGCATTTT. This sequence encodes CASRNRAGKGEPQHF.

The chain employs TRBV9 and TRBJ1-1; D is unclear. This CDR3 region has 14 residues. Germline-derived CDR1 and CDR2 are SGDLS and YYNGEE. Trimming removed 0 bases at V and 6 bases at J, with 12 bases between. The CDR3 nucleotides are TGTGCCAGCAGCGTAGGCTTGGGCACGCCTGAAGCTTTCTTT. Residues: CASSVGLGTPEAFF.

This chain links TRBV7-6 with TRBJ2-1, with D perhaps matching TRBD2 (6 bases). This CDR3 is built from 15 residues. Germline loops: CDR1 SGHVS, CDR2 FNYEAQ. V was pared by 1 base and J by 0 bases, with 7 bases between. The CDR3 sequence: CASSLVGGSYNEQFF. CDR3 coding DNA: TGTGCCAGCAGCTTAGTGGGGGGCTCCTACAATGAGCAGTTCTTC.